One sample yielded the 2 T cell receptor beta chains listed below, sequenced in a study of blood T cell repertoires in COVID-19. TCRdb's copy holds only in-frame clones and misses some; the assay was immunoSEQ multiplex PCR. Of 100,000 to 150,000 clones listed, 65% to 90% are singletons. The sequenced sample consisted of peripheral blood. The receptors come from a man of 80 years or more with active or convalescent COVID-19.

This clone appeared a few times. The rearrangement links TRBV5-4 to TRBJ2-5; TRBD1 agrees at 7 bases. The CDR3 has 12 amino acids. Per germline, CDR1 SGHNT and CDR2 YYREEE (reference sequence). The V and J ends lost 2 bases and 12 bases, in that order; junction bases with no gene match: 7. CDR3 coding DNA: TGTGCCAGCAGCTTCCCGGCCGGGACAGAGTACTTC. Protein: CASSFPAGTEYF.

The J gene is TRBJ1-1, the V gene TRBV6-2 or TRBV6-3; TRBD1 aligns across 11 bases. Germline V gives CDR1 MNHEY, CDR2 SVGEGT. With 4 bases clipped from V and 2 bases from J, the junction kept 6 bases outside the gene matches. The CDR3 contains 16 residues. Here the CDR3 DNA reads TGTGCCAGCAGTTCCTCTAGGACAGGGGGCAACACTGAAGCTTTCTTT. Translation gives CASSSSRTGGNTEAFF.